What follows are 10 T cell receptor beta chains derived from one specimen sequenced in a study of CD8 T cells in ankylosing spondylitis (dated by TCRdb to 2016 to 2017). The library relied on 5' RACE. The data were produced on an Illumina HiSeq 2500. TCRdb cleaned the public reads at Q25 with fastp, built clones with MiXCR and kept in-frame beta chains. Each entry merges the rows of one CDR3 protein and shows their most common DNA and genes. Within this sample are some 37,000 distinct CDR3 sequences, with under 15% of them counted one time only. The top ten hold 32% of the sample. Specimen: synovial fluid, either unsorted or a sorted T cell fraction (not recorded which). The receptors derive from a male donor with ankylosing spondylitis.

This clonotype was seen only a few times. This rearrangement joins TRBV13 to TRBJ1-1; D is possibly TRBD1 (6 bases). V dropped 5 bases and J dropped 4 bases, with 14 bases sitting between them. The CDR3 is 14 amino acids. CDR1 PRHDT and CDR2 FYEKMQ come from the germline V gene (reference sequence). This CDR3 reads CASSTRGGFTEAFF. CDR3 nucleotides: TGTGCCAGCAGCACCCGGGGGGGCTTCACTGAAGCTTTCTTT.

The chain recombines TRBV2 with TRBJ2-1; 9 bases are a match to TRBD1. V gave up 2 bases and J gave up 4 bases; unmatched junction bases: 6. Germline CDR1 and CDR2: SNHLY and FYNNEI. The CDR3 totals 16 residues. The DNA for the CDR3 is TGTGCCAGCAGTGAATTTCTTGGGACAGGGTACAATGAGCAGTTCTTC. Protein product: CASSEFLGTGYNEQFF.

This clonotype was observed once. This sequence joins TRBV28 and TRBJ2-2; TRBD1 is a possible D gene (6 bases). Germline CDR1 and CDR2: MDHEN and SYDVKM. The CDR3 has 13 amino acids. V was trimmed by 5 bases and J by 5 bases, leaving 9 bases between them. The CDR3 DNA follows: TGTGCCAGCAGTCGTAGGGGGACCGGGGAGCTGTTTTTT. It encodes CASSRRGTGELFF.

This clonotype was seen repeatedly, ten times or more. This chain connects TRBV27 to TRBJ2-7, with 10 bases aligning to TRBD1. Losses at the gene ends were 6 bases for V and 1 base for J; bases not matched to a gene: 3. This CDR3 spans 14 amino acids. Germline V gene data show CDR1 as MNHEY and CDR2 as SMNVEV (reference sequence). The CDR3 coding sequence is TGTGCCAGCAGCTGGACAGGGGGGTCCTACGAGCAGTACTTC. As protein: CASSWTGGSYEQYF.

This clonotype has just a few counts. The J gene is TRBJ1-1, the V gene TRBV7-2; D ambiguous. Trimming took 2 bases from V and 1 from J, leaving 17 bases between them. Looked up from germline, CDR1 is SGHTA and CDR2 is FQGNSA. This CDR3 has 17 amino acids. The CDR3 spells CASSLLPLWTENTEAFF. CDR3 in DNA: TGTGCCAGCAGCTTACTCCCTCTCTGGACGGAGAACACTGAAGCTTTCTTT.

This clonotype was picked up a small number of times. The chain combines TRBV27 with TRBJ2-3, with 16 bases lining up with TRBD2. The CDR3 spans 15 residues. V lost 7 bases to trimming and J lost 11 bases; unmatched junction nucleotides: 9. Germline assignment: CDR1 MNHEY and CDR2 SMNVEV (reference sequence). CDR3 bases: TGTGCCAGCAAAGCCGGGACTAGCGGGAGGGCGGGGCAGTATTTT. Translated: CASKAGTSGRAGQYF.

In this sample, this clonotype turned up many times. The chain is built from TRBV7-9 and TRBJ1-4; D uncertain. Germline lookup yields CDR1 SEHNR and CDR2 FQNEAQ (reference sequence). Trimming pared 3 bases from V and 4 bases from J, leaving 6 bases between. The CDR3 spans 13 residues. For the CDR3, the DNA is TGTGCCAGCAGCTTGGCCTATAATGAAAAACTGTTTTTT. It is translated as CASSLAYNEKLFF.

This clonotype was recorded at least ten times. J is TRBJ2-3 and V is TRBV5-1, with D possibly TRBD1 on 5 matching bases. Germline V gene lookup returns CDR1 SGHRS and CDR2 YFSETQ. V lost 4 bases and J lost 4, with 19 bases in between. The CDR3 runs 16 residues. This CDR3 is CASSPPIGVVPDTQYF. CDR3 sequence (DNA): TGCGCCAGCAGCCCCCCCATAGGGGTAGTCCCAGATACGCAGTATTTT.

This clonotype was detected ten times or more. The chain combines TRBV6-1 with TRBJ1-6; possibly TRBD1 for D (5 bases). Trimming shortened V by 2 bases and J by 7 bases, and 12 bases separated the two germline ends. Germline values: CDR1 MNHNS, CDR2 SASEGT. The CDR3 sequence is 15 residues long. The DNA for the CDR3 is TGTGCCAGCAGTGAAAGGAGATCAGGGAATTCACCCCTCCACTTT. It specifies CASSERRSGNSPLHF.

This clonotype was counted at least ten times. This chain connects TRBV5-5 to TRBJ2-1; 7 bases are a match to TRBD1. Germline CDR1 SGHKS, CDR2 YYEKEE (reference sequence). The CDR3 spans 17 residues. Trimming took 4 bases from V and 2 from J; bases not matched to a gene: 12. CDR3 residues: CASSPGTDLFAYNEQFF. CDR3 bases: TGTGCCAGCAGCCCCGGGACAGATCTTTTTGCCTACAATGAGCAGTTCTTC.